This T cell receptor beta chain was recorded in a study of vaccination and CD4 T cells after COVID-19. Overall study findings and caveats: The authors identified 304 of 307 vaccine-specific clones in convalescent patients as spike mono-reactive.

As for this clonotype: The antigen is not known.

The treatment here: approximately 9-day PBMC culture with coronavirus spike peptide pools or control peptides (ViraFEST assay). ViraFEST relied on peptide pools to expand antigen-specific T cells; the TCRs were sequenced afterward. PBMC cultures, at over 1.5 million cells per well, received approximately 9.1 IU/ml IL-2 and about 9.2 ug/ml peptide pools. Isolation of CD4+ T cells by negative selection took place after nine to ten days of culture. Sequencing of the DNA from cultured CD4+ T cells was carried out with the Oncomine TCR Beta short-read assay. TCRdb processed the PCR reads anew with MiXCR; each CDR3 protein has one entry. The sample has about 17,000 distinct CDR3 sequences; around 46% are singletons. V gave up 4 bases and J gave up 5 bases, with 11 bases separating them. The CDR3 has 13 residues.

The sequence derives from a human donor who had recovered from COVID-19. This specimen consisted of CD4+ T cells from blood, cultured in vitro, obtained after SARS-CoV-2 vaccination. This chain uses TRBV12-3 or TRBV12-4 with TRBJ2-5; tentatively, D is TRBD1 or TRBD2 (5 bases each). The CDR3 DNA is TGTGCCAGCAGTTCGGGACCTAGGGAGACCCAGTACTTC. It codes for CASSSGPRETQYF.